Here is one T cell receptor (beta chain) with its context. This record belongs to a study of T cell changes during pregnancy in multiple sclerosis. Measured with immunoSEQ multiplex PCR; TCRdb has only the in-frame clones, and not every one. The table records some 30,000 clones, about nine tenths of them present only once. The CDR3 spans 15 residues. Germline CDR1 and CDR2: LGHNA and YNFKEQ. The V end was cut by 1 base, the J end by 3 bases, with 13 bases between. This rearrangement joins TRBV4-2 to TRBJ2-7; no reliable D call. The receptor comes from a female donor with multiple sclerosis, enrolled in a pregnancy study. The sequenced sample was CD8+ T cells from peripheral blood mononuclear cells, obtained after pregnancy. CDR3 region: CASSQGSGEFYEQYF. The CDR3 nucleotides read TGTGCCAGCAGCCAAGGGTCGGGTGAATTCTACGAGCAGTACTTC.